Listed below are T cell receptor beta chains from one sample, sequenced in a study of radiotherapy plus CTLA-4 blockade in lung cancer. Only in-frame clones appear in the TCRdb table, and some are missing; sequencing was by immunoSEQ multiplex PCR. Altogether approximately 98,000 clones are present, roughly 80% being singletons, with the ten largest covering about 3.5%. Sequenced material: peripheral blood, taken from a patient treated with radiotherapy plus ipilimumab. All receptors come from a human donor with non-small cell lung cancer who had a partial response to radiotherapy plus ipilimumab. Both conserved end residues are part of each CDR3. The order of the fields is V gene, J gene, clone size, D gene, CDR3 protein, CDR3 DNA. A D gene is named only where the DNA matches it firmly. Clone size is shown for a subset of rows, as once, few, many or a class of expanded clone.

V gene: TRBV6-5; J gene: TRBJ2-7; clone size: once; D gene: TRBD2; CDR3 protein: CASTTGGTGEQYF; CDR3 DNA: TGTGCCAGCACTACGGGAGGGACGGGAGAGCAGTACTTC
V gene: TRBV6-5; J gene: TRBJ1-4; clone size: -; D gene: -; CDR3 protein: CASSSSRTAEKLFF; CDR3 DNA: TGTGCCAGCAGTTCCTCGCGGACAGCTGAAAAACTGTTTTTT
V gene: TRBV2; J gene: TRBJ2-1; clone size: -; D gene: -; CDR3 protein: CASSDHPTYNEQFF; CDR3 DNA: TGTGCCAGCAGTGATCATCCCACCTACAATGAGCAGTTCTTC
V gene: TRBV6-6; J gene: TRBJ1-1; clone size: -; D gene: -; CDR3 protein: CASSPSWTANTEAFF; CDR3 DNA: TGTGCCAGCAGTCCCTCCTGGACAGCGAACACTGAAGCTTTCTTT
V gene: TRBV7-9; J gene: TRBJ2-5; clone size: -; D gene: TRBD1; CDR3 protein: CASSLAYGQGAGETQYF; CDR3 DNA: TGTGCCAGCAGCTTAGCTTACGGACAGGGGGCGGGAGAGACCCAGTACTTC
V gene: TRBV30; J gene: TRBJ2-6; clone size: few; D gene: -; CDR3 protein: CAWRSEEGANVLTF; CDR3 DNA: TGTGCCTGGAGGTCGGAGGAGGGGGCCAACGTCCTGACTTTC
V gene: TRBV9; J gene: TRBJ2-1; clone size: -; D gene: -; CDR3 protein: CASSVALGGGRYNEQFF; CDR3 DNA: TGTGCCAGCAGCGTAGCTCTGGGCGGGGGCCGATACAATGAGCAGTTCTTC
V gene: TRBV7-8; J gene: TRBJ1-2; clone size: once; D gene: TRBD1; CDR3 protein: CASSTSGTGGWIYGYTF; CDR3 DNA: TGTGCCAGCAGCACCTCCGGGACAGGGGGCTGGATCTATGGCTACACCTTC
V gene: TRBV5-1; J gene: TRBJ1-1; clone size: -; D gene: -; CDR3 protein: CASSPLGGMNTEAFF; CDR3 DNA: TGCGCCAGCAGCCCGCTGGGGGGAATGAACACTGAAGCTTTCTTT
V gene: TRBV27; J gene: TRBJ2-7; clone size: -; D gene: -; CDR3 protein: CASSLSIRGFYEQYF; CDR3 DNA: TGTGCCAGCAGTTTATCAATAAGGGGATTCTACGAGCAGTACTTC
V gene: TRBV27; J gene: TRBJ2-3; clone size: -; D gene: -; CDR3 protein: CASRVLRAMGSQYF; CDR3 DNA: TGTGCCAGCCGTGTATTGCGGGCTATGGGCAGCCAGTATTTT
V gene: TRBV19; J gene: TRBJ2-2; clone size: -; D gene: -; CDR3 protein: CAASGGYLDTGELFF; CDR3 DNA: TGTGCCGCGTCTGGCGGGTATTTGGACACCGGGGAGCTGTTTTTT
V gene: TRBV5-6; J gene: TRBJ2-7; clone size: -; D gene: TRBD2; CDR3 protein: CASSSPEAGDMYEQYF; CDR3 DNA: TGTGCCAGCAGCTCCCCGGAAGCGGGAGACATGTACGAGCAGTACTTC
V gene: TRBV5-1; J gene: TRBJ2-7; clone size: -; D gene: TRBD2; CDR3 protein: CASSFGGRGWEQYF; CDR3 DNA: TGCGCCAGCAGCTTTGGCGGGAGAGGATGGGAGCAGTACTTC
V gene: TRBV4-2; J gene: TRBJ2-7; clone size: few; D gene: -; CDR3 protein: CASSQNTYEQYF; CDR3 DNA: TGTGCCAGCAGCCAAAATACTTACGAGCAGTACTTC
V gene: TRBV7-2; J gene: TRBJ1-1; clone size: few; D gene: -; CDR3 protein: CASSLYGGNTEAFF; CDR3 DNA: TGTGCCAGCAGCTTATACGGGGGAAACACTGAAGCTTTCTTT
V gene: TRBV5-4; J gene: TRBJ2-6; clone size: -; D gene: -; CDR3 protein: CASSPQGSGANVLTF; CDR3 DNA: TGTGCCAGCAGCCCTCAGGGGTCTGGGGCCAACGTCCTGACTTTC
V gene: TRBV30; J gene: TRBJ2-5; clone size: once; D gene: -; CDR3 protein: CAWSSLTRSVETQYF; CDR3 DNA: TGTGCCTGGAGTTCTCTGACTAGATCGGTAGAGACCCAGTACTTC
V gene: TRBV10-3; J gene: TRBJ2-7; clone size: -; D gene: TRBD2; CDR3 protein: CAISGIAGGPHEQYF; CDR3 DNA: TGTGCCATCAGCGGGATAGCGGGAGGGCCACACGAGCAGTACTTC
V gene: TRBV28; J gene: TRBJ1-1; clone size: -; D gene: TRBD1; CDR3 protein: CASSLYRQGTEAFF; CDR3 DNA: TGTGCCAGCAGTTTATATCGACAGGGCACTGAAGCTTTCTTT
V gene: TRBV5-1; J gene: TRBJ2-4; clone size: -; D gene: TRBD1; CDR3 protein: CASSPGQPLDIQYF; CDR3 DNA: TGCGCCAGCAGCCCGGGACAGCCTCTCGACATTCAGTACTTC
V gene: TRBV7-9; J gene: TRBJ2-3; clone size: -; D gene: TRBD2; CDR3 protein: CASSSPMGSSGMGDTQYF; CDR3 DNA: TGTGCCAGCAGCTCTCCAATGGGGTCTAGCGGGATGGGAGATACGCAGTATTTT
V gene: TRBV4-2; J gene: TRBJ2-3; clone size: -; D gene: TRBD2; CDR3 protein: CASSQVSSGPGDTQYF; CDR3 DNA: TGTGCCAGCAGCCAAGTGTCTAGCGGCCCGGGAGATACGCAGTATTTT
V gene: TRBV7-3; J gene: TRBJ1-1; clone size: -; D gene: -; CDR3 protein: CASSLEGNTEAFF; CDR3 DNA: TGTGCCAGCAGCTTAGAGGGGAACACTGAAGCTTTCTTT
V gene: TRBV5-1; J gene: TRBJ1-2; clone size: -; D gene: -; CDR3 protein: CASSPDRSNYGYTF; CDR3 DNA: TGCGCCAGCAGCCCGGACAGATCTAACTATGGCTACACCTTC
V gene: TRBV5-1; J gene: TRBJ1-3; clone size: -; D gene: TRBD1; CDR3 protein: CASSPTGAAGGNTIYF; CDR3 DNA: TGCGCCAGCAGCCCGACAGGGGCAGCGGGTGGAAACACCATATATTTT
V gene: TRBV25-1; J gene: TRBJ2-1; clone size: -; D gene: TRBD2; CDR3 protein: CASSDVAGVGNEQFF; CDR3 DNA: TGTGCCAGCAGTGACGTAGCGGGAGTTGGCAATGAGCAGTTCTTC
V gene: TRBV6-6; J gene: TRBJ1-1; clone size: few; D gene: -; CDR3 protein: CASSITDGNTEAFF; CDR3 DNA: TGTGCCAGCAGTATCACTGATGGGAACACTGAAGCTTTCTTT
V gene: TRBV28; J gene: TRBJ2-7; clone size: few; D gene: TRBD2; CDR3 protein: CASTLGGSGGTGQYF; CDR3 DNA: TGTGCCAGCACCTTGGGGGGTAGCGGGGGGACGGGGCAGTACTTC